This T cell receptor beta chain was retrieved from a study of shared clonotypes between healthy human individuals. About the study: Plates per donor: three CD4 naive, three CD4 memory, two CD8 naive, one CD8 memory. Whole-study results and caveats: Unshared clonotypes carried lower generation probabilities than those common to all four donors. Despite large depth, sorted-subset datasets appeared incompletely sequenced.

CDR3 length equals 17 residues. The germline V gene has CDR1 MGHDK and CDR2 SYGVNS. Sequencing was performed with immunoSEQ multiplex PCR; in TCRdb, only in-frame clones are kept and a portion is missing. The sample has 980,000 or so clones; roughly 72% are singletons. Concerning this clone: The antigen is unknown. At one boundary the junction diverges from the germline segment, which might be a read error. Other nucleotide sequences from this sample produce the same CDR3.

Memory CD4+ cells were the fraction left after CD45RA+ naive selection. The rearrangement links TRBV25-1 to TRBJ2-6; a weak D match, TRBD1 (5 bases). The specimen sequenced was memory CD4+ T cells sorted from blood. Subset here: CD45RA-negative fraction. This clonotype was obtained from a man between 18 and 29 years old in good health. CDR3: CASSELCGQSRANVLTF. CDR3 DNA sequence: TGTGCTAGCAGTGAACTATGTGGACAAAGTCGGGCCAACGTCCTGACTTTC.